This T cell receptor (beta chain) was sequenced for a study of blood T cell repertoires in COVID-19. The wider study: Samples came from the United States, Italy and Spain, spanning acute and convalescent COVID-19.

The V gene's germline CDR1 is MDHEN and CDR2 SYDVKM. With V trimmed by 5 bases and J by 8 bases, 14 bases remained unmatched. The CDR3 consists of 15 residues. Per the original methods: Estimation of nucleated cell counts relied on the amplification of reference gene primers. Sequenced by immunoSEQ multiplex PCR; TCRdb stores in-frame clones only, minus some. The V and J calls and clone size were taken over from that table, and D and trimming were inferred from the DNA. The data hold a few hundred thousand clones, with about 90% observed a single time. The sample taken for sequencing was PBMCs or T cells enriched from blood (not recorded which). The sequence was obtained from a young woman who had recovered from COVID-19. The chain joins TRBV28 to TRBJ1-2; 7 bases are a match to TRBD1. CDR3 sequence (DNA): TGTGCCAGCAGTCGCGACAGGGCGGGGTACTGGGGCTACACCTTC. Translating gives CASSRDRAGYWGYTF.